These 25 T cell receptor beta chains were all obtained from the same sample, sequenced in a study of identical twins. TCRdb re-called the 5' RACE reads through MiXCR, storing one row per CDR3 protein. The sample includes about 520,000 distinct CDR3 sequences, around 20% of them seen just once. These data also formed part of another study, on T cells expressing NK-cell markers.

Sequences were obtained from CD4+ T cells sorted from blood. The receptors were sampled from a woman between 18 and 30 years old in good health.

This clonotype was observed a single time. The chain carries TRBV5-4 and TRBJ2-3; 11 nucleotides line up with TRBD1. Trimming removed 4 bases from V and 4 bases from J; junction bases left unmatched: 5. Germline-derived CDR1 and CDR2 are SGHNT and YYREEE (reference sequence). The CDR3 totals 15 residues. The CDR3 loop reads CASSADRGRSDTQYF. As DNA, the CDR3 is TGTGCCAGCAGCGCGGACAGGGGGCGGTCAGATACGCAGTATTTT.

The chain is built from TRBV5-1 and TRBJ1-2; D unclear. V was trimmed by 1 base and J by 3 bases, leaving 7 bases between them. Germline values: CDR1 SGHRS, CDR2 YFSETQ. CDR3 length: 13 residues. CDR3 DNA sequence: TGCGCCAGCAGCTTGTCTGCAGACTATGGCTACACCTTC. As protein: CASSLSADYGYTF.

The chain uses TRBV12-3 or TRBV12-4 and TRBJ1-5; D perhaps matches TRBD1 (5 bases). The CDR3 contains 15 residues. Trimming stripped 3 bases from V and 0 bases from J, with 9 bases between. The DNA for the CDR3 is TGTGCCAGCAGTTTGATGGGGGGTAGCAATCAGCCCCAGCATTTT. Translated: CASSLMGGSNQPQHF.

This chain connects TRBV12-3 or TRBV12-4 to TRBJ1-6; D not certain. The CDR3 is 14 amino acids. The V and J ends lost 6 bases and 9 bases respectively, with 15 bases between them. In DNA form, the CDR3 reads TGTGCCAGCAGGCCCTCCCGTGAAGGTTCACCCCTCCACTTT. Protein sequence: CASRPSREGSPLHF.

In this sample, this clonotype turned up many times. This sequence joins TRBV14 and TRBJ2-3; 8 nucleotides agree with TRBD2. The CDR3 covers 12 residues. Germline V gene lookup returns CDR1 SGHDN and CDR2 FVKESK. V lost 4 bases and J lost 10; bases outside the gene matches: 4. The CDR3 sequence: CASSLTLAAQYF. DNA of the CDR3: TGTGCCAGCAGCCTAACACTAGCGGCGCAGTATTTT. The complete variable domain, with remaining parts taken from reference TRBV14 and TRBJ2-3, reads EAGVTQFPSHSVIEKGQTVTLRCDPISGHDNLYWYRRVMGKEIKFLLHFVKESKQDESGMPNNRFLAERTGGTYSTLKVQPAELEDSGVYFCASSLTLAAQYFGPGTRLTVL.

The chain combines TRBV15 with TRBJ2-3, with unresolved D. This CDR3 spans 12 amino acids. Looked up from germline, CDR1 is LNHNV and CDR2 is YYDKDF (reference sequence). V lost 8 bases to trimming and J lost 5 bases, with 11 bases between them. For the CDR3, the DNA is TGTGCCACCGGGCTGCGAAAAGATACGCAGTATTTT. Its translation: CATGLRKDTQYF. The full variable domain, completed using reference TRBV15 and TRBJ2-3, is DAMVIQNPRYQVTQFGKPVTLSCSQTLNHNVMYWYQQKSSQAPKLLFHYYDKDFNNEADTPDNFQSRRPNTSFCFLDIRSPGLGDTAMYLCATGLRKDTQYFGPGTRLTVL.

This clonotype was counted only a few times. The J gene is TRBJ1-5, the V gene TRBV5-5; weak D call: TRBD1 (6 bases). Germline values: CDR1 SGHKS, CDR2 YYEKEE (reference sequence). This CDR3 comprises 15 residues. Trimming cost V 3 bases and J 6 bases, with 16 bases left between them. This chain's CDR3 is CASSSFTGPGQPQHF. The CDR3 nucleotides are TGTGCCAGCAGCTCGTTCACAGGGCCGGGTCAGCCCCAGCATTTT. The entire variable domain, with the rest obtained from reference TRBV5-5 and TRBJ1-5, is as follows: DAGVTQSPTHLIKTRGQQVTLRCSPISGHKSVSWYQQVLGQGPQFIFQYYEKEERGRGNFPDRFSARQFPNYSSELNVNALLLGDSALYLCASSSFTGPGQPQHFGDGTRLSIL.

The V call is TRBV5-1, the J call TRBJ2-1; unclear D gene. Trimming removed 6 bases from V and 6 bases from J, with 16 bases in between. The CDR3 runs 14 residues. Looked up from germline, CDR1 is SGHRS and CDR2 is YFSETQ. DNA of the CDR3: TGCGCCAGCAAGACGTCCCCCAGCCCCAATGAGCAGTTCTTC. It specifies CASKTSPSPNEQFF.

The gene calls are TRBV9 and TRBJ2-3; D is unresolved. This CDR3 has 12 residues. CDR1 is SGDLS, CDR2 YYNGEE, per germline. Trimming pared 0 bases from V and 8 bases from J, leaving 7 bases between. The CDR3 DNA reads TGTGCCAGCAGCGTAGTAGGCGGTACGCAGTATTTT. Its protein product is CASSVVGGTQYF.

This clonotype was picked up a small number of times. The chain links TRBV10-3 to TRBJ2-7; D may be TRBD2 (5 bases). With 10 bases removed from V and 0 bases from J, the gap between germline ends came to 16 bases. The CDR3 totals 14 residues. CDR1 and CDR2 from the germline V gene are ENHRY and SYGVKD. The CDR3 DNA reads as TGTGCCACGACTCTGGGTGGGAGCTCCTACGAGCAGTACTTC. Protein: CATTLGGSSYEQYF.

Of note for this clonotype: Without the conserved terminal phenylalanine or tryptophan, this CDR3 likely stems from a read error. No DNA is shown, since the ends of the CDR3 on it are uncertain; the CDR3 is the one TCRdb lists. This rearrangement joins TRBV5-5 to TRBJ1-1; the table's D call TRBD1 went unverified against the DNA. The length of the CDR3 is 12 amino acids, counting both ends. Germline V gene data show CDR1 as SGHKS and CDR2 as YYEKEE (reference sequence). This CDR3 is CASSAGTGNVYV.

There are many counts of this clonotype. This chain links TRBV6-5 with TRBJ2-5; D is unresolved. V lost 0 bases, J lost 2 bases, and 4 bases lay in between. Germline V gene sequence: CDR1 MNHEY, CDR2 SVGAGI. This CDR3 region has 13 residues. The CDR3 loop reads CASSYSGQETQYF. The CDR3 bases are TGTGCCAGCAGTTACTCCGGACAAGAGACCCAGTACTTC.

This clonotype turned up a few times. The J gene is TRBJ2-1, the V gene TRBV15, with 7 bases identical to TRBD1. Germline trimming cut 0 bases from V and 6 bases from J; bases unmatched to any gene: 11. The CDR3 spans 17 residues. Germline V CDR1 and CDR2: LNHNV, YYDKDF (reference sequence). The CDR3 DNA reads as TGTGCCACCAGCAGAGATCGGACAGGCTGGGCCAGCAATGAGCAGTTCTTC. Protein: CATSRDRTGWASNEQFF.

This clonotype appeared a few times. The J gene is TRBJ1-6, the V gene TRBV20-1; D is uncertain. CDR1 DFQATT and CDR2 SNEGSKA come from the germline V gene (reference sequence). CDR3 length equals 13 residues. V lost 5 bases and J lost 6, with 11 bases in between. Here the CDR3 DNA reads TGCAGTGCTTTCACGGGGATTAATTCACCCCTCCACTTT. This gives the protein CSAFTGINSPLHF.

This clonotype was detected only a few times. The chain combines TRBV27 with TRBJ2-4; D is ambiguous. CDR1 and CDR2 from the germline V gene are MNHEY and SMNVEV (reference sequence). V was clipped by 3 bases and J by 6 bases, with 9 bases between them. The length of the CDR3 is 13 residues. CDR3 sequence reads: CASSFGLGNIQYF. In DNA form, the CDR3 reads TGTGCCAGCAGTTTCGGCCTGGGAAACATTCAGTACTTC.

CDR3: CASSRAQGQGGEQYF. The DNA of the CDR3 is TGTGCCAGCAGTCGCGCCCAGGGACAGGGGGGTGAGCAGTACTTC. V is TRBV6-1 and J is TRBJ2-7; 11 nucleotides align to TRBD1. CDR1 is MNHNS, CDR2 SASEGT, per germline. The CDR3 runs to 15 residues. With 5 bases clipped from V and 7 bases from J, the junction kept 10 bases outside the gene matches.

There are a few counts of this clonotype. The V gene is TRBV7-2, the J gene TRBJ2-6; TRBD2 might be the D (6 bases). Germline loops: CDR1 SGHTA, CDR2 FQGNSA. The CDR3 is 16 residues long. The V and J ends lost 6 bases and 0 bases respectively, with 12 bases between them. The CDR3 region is CASRVAVRSGANVLTF. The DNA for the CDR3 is TGTGCCAGCAGGGTAGCGGTCCGCTCTGGGGCCAACGTCCTGACTTTC.

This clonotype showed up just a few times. The CDR3: CASSPGNSPLHF. CDR3 nucleotide sequence: TGTGCCAGCAGCCCTGGAAATTCACCCCTCCACTTT. The gene calls are TRBV12-3 or TRBV12-4 and TRBJ1-6; the D is unclear. The CDR3 covers 12 residues. Trimming cost V 6 bases and J 7 bases, with 7 bases left between them.

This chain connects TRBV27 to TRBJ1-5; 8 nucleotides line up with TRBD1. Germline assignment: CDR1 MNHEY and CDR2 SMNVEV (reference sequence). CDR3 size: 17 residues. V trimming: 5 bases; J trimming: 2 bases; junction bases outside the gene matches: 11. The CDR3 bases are TGTGCCAGCAGTCTTACAGGGGGTGCTGTGGGCAATCAGCCCCAGCATTTT. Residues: CASSLTGGAVGNQPQHF.

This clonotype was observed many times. In nucleotides, the CDR3 is TGTGCCAGCAGTTGGGGGGAGGGTACCTACAATGAGCAGTTCTTC. This codes for CASSWGEGTYNEQFF. This chain connects TRBV6-5 to TRBJ2-1; 7 nucleotides agree with TRBD2. The CDR3 loop spans 15 amino acids. The germline V gene encodes CDR1 MNHEY and CDR2 SVGAGI. V shed 4 bases and J 2 bases; nucleotides not matched to a gene: 5.

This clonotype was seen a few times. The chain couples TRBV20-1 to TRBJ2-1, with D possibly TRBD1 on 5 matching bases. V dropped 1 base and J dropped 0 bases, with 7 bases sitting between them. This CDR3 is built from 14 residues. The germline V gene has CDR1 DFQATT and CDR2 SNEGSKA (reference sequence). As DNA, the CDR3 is TGCAGTGCTAGAGCAGGGCCCTCCTACAATGAGCAGTTCTTC. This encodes CSARAGPSYNEQFF.

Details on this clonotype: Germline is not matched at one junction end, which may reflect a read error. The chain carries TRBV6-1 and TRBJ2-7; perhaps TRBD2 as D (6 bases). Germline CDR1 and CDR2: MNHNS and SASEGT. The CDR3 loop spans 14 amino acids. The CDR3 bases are TGCGCCAGCAGTCCCCGGGGGACCAACCACGAGCAGTACTTC. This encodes CASSPRGTNHEQYF.

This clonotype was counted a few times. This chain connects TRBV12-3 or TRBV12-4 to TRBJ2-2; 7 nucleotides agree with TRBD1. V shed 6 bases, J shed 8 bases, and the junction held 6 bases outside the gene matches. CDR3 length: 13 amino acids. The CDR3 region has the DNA TGTGCCAGCAGAACAGGGGTTTGGGGGGAGCTGTTTTTT. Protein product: CASRTGVWGELFF.

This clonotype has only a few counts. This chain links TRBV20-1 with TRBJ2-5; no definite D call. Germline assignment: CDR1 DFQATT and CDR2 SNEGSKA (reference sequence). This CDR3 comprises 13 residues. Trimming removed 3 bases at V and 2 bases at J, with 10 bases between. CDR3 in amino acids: CSASISGQETQYF. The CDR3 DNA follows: TGCAGTGCTAGTATATCCGGACAAGAGACCCAGTACTTC.

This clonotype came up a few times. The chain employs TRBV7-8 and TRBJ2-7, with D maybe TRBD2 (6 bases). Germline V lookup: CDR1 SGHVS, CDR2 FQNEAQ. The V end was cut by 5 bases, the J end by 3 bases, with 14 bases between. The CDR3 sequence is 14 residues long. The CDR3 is CASSLAGLNYEQYF. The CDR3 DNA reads TGTGCCAGCAGCCTTGCGGGACTGAACTACGAGCAGTACTTC.